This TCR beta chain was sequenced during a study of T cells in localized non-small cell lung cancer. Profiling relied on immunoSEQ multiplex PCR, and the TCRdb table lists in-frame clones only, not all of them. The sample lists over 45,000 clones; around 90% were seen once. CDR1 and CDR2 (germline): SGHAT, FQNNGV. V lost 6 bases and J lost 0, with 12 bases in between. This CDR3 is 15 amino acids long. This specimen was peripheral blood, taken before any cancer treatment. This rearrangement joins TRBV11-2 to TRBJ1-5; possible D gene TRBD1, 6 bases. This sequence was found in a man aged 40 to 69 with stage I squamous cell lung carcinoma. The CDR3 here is CASSQEGDSNQPQHF. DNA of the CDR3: TGTGCCAGCAGTCAAGAGGGGGATAGCAATCAGCCCCAGCATTTT.